Sequencing of this T cell receptor (beta chain) was carried out in a study of multiple sclerosis patients with progressive multifocal leukoencephalopathy. Study observations and caveats: Most PML patients had lower entropy, suggesting less diverse TRB repertoires.

Concerning this clone: Its target is not known.

Described time point: 6 months of natalizumab therapy. Generated by immunoSEQ multiplex PCR, the TCRdb table keeps only in-frame clones and is missing some. The sample includes 25,000 to 35,000 clones, roughly 86% of them seen just once. V was pared by 0 bases and J by 4 bases, with 13 bases between. This CDR3 comprises 16 residues. The TCR was taken from a human donor with multiple sclerosis. The sequences come from PBMCs, collected from a patient treated with natalizumab. The rearrangement joins TRBV23-1 to TRBJ2-1; D ambiguous. TRBV23-1 counts as an open reading frame of uncertain function. CDR3 sequence reads: CASSQSPYPAYNEQFF. CDR3 coding DNA: TGCGCCAGCAGTCAATCACCCTACCCGGCGTACAATGAGCAGTTCTTC.